This T cell receptor (beta chain) derives from a study of blood T cell repertoires in COVID-19. Study-wide background: The analysed material was cDNA or gDNA that came from T cells, B-cell-depleted T cells, or PBMCs.

Germline V gene data show CDR1 as MRHNA and CDR2 as SNTAGT. With 3 bases clipped from V and 5 bases from J, the junction kept 4 bases outside the gene matches. The length of the CDR3 is 15 residues. Assay used: immunoSEQ multiplex PCR; TCRdb lists only in-frame clones, some missing. The sample yields more than 250,000 clones, about 91% seen once. The V gene is TRBV6-4, the J gene TRBJ1-5, with 10 bases that match TRBD1. The TCR sequence derives from a woman aged 40 to 50 with acute COVID-19. The sequenced sample consisted of PBMCs or T cells enriched from blood (not recorded which). CDR3 loop: CASSETGGYDQPQHF. CDR3 nucleotides: TGTGCCAGCAGTGAGACAGGGGGCTATGATCAGCCCCAGCATTTT.